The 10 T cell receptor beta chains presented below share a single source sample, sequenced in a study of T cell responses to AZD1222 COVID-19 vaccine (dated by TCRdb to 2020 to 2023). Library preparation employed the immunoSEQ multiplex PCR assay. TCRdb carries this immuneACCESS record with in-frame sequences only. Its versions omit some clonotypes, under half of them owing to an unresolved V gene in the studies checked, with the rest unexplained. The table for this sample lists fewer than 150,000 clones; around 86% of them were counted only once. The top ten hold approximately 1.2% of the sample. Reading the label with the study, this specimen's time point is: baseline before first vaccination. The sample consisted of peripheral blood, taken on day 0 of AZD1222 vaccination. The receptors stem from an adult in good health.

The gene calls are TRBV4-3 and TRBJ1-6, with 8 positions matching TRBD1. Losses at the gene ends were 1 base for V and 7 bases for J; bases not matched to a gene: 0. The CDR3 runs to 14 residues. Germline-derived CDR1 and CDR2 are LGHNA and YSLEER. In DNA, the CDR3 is TGCGCCAGCAGCCAAGGGACAGGGAATTCACCCCTCCACTTT. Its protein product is CASSQGTGNSPLHF.

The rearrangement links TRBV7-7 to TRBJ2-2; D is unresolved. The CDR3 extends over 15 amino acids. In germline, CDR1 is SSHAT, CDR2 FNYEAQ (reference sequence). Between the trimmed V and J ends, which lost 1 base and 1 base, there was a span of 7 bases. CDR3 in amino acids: CASSLDSVNTGELFF. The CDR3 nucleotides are TGTGCCAGCAGCTTAGACTCGGTGAACACCGGGGAGCTGTTTTTT.

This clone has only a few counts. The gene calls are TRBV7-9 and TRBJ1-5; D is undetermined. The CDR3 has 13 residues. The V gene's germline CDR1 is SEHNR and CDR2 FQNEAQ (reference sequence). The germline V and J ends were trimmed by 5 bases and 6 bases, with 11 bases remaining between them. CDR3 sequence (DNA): TGTGCCAGCAGCCGAGACGGGTTTCAGCCCCAGCATTTT. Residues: CASSRDGFQPQHF.

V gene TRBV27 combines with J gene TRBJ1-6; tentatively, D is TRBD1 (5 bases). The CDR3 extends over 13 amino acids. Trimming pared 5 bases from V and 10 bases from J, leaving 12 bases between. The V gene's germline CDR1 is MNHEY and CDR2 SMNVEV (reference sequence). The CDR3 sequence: CASSMAEGSPLHF. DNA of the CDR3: TGTGCCAGCAGTATGGCAGAGGGGTCACCCCTCCACTTT.

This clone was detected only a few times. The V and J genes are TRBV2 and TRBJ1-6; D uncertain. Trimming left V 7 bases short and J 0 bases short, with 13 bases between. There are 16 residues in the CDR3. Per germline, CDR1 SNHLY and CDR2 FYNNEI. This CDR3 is CASIPDASSYNSPLHF. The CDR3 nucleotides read TGTGCCAGCATCCCGGACGCGAGCTCCTATAATTCACCCCTCCACTTT.

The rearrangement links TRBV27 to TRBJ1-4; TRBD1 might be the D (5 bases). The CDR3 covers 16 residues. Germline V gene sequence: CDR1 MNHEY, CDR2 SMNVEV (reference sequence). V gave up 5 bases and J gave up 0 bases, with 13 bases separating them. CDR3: CASSGAWGATNEKLFF. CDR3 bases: TGTGCCAGCAGTGGCGCATGGGGGGCAACTAATGAAAAACTGTTTTTT.

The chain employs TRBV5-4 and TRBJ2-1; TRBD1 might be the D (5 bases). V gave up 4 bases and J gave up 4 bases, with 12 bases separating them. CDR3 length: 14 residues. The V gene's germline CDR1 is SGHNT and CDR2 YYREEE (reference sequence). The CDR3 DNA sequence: TGTGCCAGCAGCCAAAACGACAGATACAATGAGCAGTTCTTC. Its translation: CASSQNDRYNEQFF.

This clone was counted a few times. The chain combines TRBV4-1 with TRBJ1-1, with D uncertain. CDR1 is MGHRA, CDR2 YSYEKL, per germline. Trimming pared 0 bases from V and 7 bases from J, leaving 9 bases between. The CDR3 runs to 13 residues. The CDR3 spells CASSQDSWGEAFF. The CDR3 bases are TGCGCCAGCAGCCAAGATTCGTGGGGTGAAGCTTTCTTT.

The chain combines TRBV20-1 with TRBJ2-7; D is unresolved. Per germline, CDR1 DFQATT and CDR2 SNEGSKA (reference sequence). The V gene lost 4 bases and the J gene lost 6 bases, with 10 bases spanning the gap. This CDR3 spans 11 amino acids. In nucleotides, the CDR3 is TGCAGTGCTAATAGCATCGGCGAGCAGTACTTC. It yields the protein CSANSIGEQYF.

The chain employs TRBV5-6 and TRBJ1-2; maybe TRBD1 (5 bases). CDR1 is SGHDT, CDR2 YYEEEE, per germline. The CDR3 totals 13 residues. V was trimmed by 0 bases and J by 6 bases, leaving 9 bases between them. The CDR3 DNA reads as TGTGCCAGCAGCTTGGGGCAGGGTCATGGCTACACCTTC. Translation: CASSLGQGHGYTF.